This entry features one TCR beta chain sequence. This specimen belongs to a study of blood T cell repertoires in COVID-19. At the level of the study: Samples taken during acute and convalescent COVID-19 were collected in the United States, Italy and Spain. T cells, B-cell-depleted T cells, or PBMCs provided the cDNA or gDNA that served as material.

The CDR3 sequence is 14 residues long. Germline assignment: CDR1 SGHTA and CDR2 FQGNSA. The trim removed 4 bases at V and 6 bases at J, leaving 6 bases unmatched. Original processing methods: Reference gene primer amplification in the assay estimated nucleated cell counts. Sequenced by immunoSEQ multiplex PCR; TCRdb stores in-frame clones only, minus some. For V, J and clone size, that table is used; D and trimming come from the DNA. In the table there are about 200,000 clones, more than 75% of which are singletons. The material sequenced was peripheral blood. The genes are TRBV7-2 and TRBJ2-7; 10 bases agree with TRBD1. The source of this sequence is a human donor in a cohort sampled during active COVID-19. The CDR3 spells CASSYRDRGREQYF. In DNA, the CDR3 is TGTGCCAGCAGCTACCGGGACAGGGGCCGCGAGCAGTACTTC.